The present T cell receptor (beta chain) was sequenced within a study of vaccination effects on CD4 cells after COVID-19. The study, taken as a whole, reports: After vaccination, at late timepoints, clones induced by infection and by vaccine contracted markedly.

Details on this clone: Its antigen is undetermined. Germline and junction disagree at one end, which may indicate a read error.

Germline lookup yields CDR1 SGHAT and CDR2 FQNNGV. The CDR3 runs to 11 residues. Sequencing used immunoSEQ multiplex PCR; TCRdb keeps in-frame clones, though not all of them. The sample gives tens of thousands of clones, roughly 70% of which show up once; around 9.1% is in the top ten. Viral peptide pool expansion of antigen-specific CD4+ T cells preceded sequencing in the ViraFEST assay. When around 10 days of culture had elapsed, CD4+ T cells were isolated. Vaccinated participants had no history of SARS-CoV-2 infection and tested negative for nucleocapsid antibodies. It was with roughly 11 IU/ml IL-2 and around 10 ug/ml peptides that about 2 million PBMC per well were cultured. Half the medium was swapped for IL-2 medium on days 3 and 7.

The receptor's source is a human donor who received a COVID-19 vaccine. V gene TRBV11-2 combines with J gene TRBJ2-4; maybe TRBD1 (6 bases). Here the sequenced sample was CD4+ T cells from PBMCs cultured with HCoV-NL63 spike peptides, taken before COVID-19 vaccination. The CDR3: CASSNTGTLDF. The DNA for the CDR3 is TGTGCCAGCAGCAATACCGGGACACTAGACTTC.